This TCR beta chain was captured by sequencing in a study of STAT5B mutations in CD4+ large granular lymphocyte leukemia. TCRdb's copy holds only in-frame clones and misses some; the assay was immunoSEQ multiplex PCR. The top ten clones hold 0.95% to 1% of a sample with approximately 33,000 clones, about 91% of them seen once. Remarks on this clone: Its matching antigen is unknown.

Study conclusions and caveats: No patients shared main leukemic clonotypes, though approximately 26% appeared at low frequency elsewhere. Compared with healthy controls (2/35), patient top clones favored TRBV06 (8/27).

The germline CDR1 and CDR2 sequences are LNHDA and SQIVND (reference sequence). This CDR3 is 18 amino acids long. With 3 bases removed from V and 1 base from J, the gap between germline ends came to 19 bases. What was sequenced was CD4+ T cells from blood buffy coats. The TCR sequence derives from a human donor in good health. The chain is built from TRBV19 and TRBJ1-5; D may be TRBD1 (5 bases). The DNA of the CDR3 is TGTGCCAGTAGTATCGAAAAGGGGATCGGGTGGAGCAATCAGCCCCAGCATTTT. It codes for CASSIEKGIGWSNQPQHF.